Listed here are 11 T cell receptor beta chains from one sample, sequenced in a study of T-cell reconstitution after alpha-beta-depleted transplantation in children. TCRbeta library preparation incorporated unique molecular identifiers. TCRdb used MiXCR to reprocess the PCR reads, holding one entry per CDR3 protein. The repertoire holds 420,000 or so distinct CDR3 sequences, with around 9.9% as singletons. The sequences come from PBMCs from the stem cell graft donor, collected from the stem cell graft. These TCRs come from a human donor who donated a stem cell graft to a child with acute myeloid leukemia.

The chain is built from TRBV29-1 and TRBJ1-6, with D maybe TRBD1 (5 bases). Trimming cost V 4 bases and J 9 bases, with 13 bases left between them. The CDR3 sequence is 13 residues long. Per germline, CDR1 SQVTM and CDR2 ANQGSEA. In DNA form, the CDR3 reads TGCAGCGTTGCCCCAAACCAGGGTTCACCCCTCCACTTT. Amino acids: CSVAPNQGSPLHF.

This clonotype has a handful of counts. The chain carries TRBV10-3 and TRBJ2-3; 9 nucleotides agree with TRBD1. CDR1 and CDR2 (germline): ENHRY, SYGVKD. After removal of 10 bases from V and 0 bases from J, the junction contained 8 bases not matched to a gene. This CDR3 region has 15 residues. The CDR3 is CATTPTGGSTDTQYF. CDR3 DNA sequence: TGTGCCACAACGCCGACAGGGGGTAGCACAGATACGCAGTATTTT.

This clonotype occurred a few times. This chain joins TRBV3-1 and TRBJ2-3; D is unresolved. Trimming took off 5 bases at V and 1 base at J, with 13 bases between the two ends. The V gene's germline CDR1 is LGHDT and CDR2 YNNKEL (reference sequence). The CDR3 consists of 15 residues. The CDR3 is CASSYPTRGTDTQYF. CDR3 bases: TGTGCCAGCAGCTACCCGACCCGGGGCACAGATACGCAGTATTTT.

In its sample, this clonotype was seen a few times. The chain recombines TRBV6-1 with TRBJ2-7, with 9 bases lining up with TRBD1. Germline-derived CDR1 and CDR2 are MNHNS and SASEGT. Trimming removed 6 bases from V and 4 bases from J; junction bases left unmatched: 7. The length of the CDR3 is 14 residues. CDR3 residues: CASSVQGANYEQYV. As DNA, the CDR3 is TGTGCCAGCAGCGTACAGGGGGCCAATTACGAGCAGTACGTC.

The CDR3 DNA is TGTGCCACGCGGGCCGGGGAGAACACTGAAGCTTTCTTT. Amino acids: CATRAGENTEAFF. V usage is TRBV15 and J usage is TRBJ1-1, with D unclear. The germline V and J ends were trimmed by 9 bases and 1 base, with 12 bases remaining between them. CDR1 LNHNV and CDR2 YYDKDF come from the germline V gene (reference sequence). CDR3 size: 13 residues.

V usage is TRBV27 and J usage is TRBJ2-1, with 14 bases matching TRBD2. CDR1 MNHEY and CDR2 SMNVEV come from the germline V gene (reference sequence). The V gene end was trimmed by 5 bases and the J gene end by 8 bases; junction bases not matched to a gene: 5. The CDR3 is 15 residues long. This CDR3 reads CASSVGLAGGYEQFF. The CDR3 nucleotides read TGTGCCAGCAGTGTAGGACTAGCGGGAGGCTATGAGCAGTTCTTC.

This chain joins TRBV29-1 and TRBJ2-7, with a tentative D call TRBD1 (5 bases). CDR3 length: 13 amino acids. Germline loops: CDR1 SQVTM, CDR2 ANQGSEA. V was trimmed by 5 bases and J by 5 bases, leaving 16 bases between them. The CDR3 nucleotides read TGCAGCGTTTCCAGGGTTGGGGTTGACGAGCAGTACGTC. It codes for CSVSRVGVDEQYV.

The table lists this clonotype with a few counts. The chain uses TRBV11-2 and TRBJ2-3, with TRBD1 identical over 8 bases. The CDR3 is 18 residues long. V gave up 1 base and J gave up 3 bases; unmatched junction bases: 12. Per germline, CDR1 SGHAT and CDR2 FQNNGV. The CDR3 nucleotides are TGTGCCAGCAGCTTAGTTATCGGGGCCACAGGGGGAACAGATACGCAGTATTTT. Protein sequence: CASSLVIGATGGTDTQYF.

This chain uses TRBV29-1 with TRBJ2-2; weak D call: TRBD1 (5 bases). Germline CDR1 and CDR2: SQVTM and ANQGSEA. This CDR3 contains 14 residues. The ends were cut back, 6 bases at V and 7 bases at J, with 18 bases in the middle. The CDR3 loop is CSVSRKRTGGELFF. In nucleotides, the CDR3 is TGCAGCGTCTCGCGGAAGAGAACAGGCGGGGAGCTGTTTTTT.

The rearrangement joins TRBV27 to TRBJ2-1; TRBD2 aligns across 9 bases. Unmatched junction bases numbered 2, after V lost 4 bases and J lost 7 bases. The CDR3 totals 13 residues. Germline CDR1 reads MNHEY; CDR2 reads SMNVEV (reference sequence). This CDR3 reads CASSSGLANEQFF. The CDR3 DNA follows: TGTGCCAGCAGTTCAGGACTAGCGAATGAGCAGTTCTTC.

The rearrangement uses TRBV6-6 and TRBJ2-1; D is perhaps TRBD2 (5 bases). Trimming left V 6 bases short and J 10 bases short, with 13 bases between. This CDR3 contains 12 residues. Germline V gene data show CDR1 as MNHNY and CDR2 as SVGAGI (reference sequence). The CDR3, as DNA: TGTGCCAGCAGCCGGGGTGTTGGAGAGCAGTTCTTC. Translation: CASSRGVGEQFF.